This T cell receptor (beta chain) was captured by sequencing in a study of graft-versus-host responses after intestinal transplantation. Study-wide context: Grafts that recipients had were multivisceral, liver-intestinal, or isolated intestinal transplants. Tacrolimus and steroids were given for around 3 years to all recipients after anti-thymocyte globulin induction.

Study-level points and caveats: Detected in recipient marrow were GvH clones, some of which were first observed in ileum or blood. Early post-transplant HvG declines showed an association with peak circulating GvH clone levels.

For this clone: Its antigen is unknown.

The CDR3 extends over 15 amino acids. Trimming at V came to 0 bases and at J to 9 bases, leaving 3 bases not matched to a gene. Germline V CDR1 and CDR2: SEHNR, FQNEAQ (reference sequence). Sequencing was performed with immunoSEQ multiplex PCR; in TCRdb, only in-frame clones are kept and a portion is missing. The sample lists around 100,000 clones, approximately 93% occurring once. This material consisted of unstimulated CD8+ T cells sorted from spleen or lymph node cells, taken before transplant. The clonotype originates from a human donor who was the organ donor for an intestinal transplant. V gene TRBV7-9 combines with J gene TRBJ2-1; 12 bases match TRBD2. CDR3 sequence (DNA): TGTGCCAGCAGCTTAGCGCTAGCGGGGGGGGTTGAGCAGTTCTTC. This codes for CASSLALAGGVEQFF.